A single sample is the source of the 26 T cell receptor beta chains below, sequenced in a study of shared clonotypes between healthy human individuals. The assay was immunoSEQ multiplex PCR, and TCRdb's table has in-frame clones only and misses some. The sample holds over 1.5 million clones, approximately 98% seen once. The sequencing input was naive CD4+ T cells sorted from blood. Subset: CD45RA+ positively selected. The receptors stem from a man aged 25-40 years in good health.

On this clone itself: Other nucleotide sequences from this sample produce the same CDR3. This sequence joins TRBV5-4 and TRBJ2-3, with no clear D. Germline CDR1 and CDR2: SGHNT and YYREEE (reference sequence). CDR3 size: 13 residues. The V end was cut by 4 bases, the J end by 0 bases, with 6 bases between. The DNA for the CDR3 is TGTGCCAGCAGCCCCGCTAGCACAGATACGCAGTATTTT. As protein: CASSPASTDTQYF.

This sequence joins TRBV18 and TRBJ1-3, with 10 positions matching TRBD1. V shed 5 bases and J 4 bases; nucleotides not matched to a gene: 5. Germline lookup yields CDR1 KGHSH and CDR2 LQKENI. CDR3 length: 15 residues. The CDR3 DNA reads TGTGCCAGCTCAGGACAGGGGGTCTCCGGAAACACCATATATTTT. This sequence encodes CASSGQGVSGNTIYF.

This clone was recorded a few times. This chain joins TRBV5-6 and TRBJ1-1, with D unresolved. CDR3 length: 11 residues. The V gene's germline CDR1 is SGHDT and CDR2 YYEEEE. Trimming took 2 bases from V and 8 from J, leaving 7 bases between them. The CDR3 spells CASSFGSEAFF. As DNA, the CDR3 is TGTGCCAGCAGCTTCGGGTCGGAAGCTTTCTTT.

The V call is TRBV6-6, the J call TRBJ2-7, with D unresolved. V lost 8 bases to trimming and J lost 4 bases, with 12 bases between them. Germline V gene data show CDR1 as MNHNY and CDR2 as SVGAGI (reference sequence). The CDR3 covers 12 residues. As DNA, the CDR3 is TGTGCCAGCTCGTCGGGTCGGTACGAGCAGTACTTC. It is translated as CASSSGRYEQYF.

On this clone: This CDR3 is also generated by other DNA sequences in the sample. V gene TRBV6-5 combines with J gene TRBJ1-3, with a weak D call TRBD1 (6 bases). Trimming cost V 3 bases and J 4 bases, with 10 bases left between them. CDR1 and CDR2 (germline): MNHEY, SVGAGI. The CDR3 contains 14 residues. CDR3 DNA sequence: TGTGCCAGCAGTTATTACAGGGCCGGAAACACCATATATTTT. It codes for CASSYYRAGNTIYF.

V is TRBV5-4 and J is TRBJ2-7; D is unclear. Germline loops: CDR1 SGHNT, CDR2 YYREEE (reference sequence). The CDR3 runs to 12 residues. V was pared by 2 bases and J by 3 bases, with 6 bases between. Here the CDR3 DNA reads TGTGCCAGCAGCTTTGACGGCTACGAGCAGTACTTC. Its protein is CASSFDGYEQYF. Full variable domain (remainder filled in from reference TRBV5-4 and TRBJ2-7): ETGVTQSPTHLIKTRGQQVTLRCSSQSGHNTVSWYQQALGQGPQFIFQYYREEENGRGNFPPRFSGLQFPNYSSELNVNALELDDSALYLCASSFDGYEQYFGPGTRLTVT.

This sequence joins TRBV14 and TRBJ2-1, with 13 bases identical to TRBD2. With 0 bases clipped from V and 8 bases from J, the junction kept 10 bases outside the gene matches. The CDR3 has 18 residues. Germline assignment: CDR1 SGHDN and CDR2 FVKESK. Written as DNA, the CDR3 is TGTGCCAGCAGCCAAGAACTAGCGGGAGGGATTCGTTTAGATGAGCAGTTCTTC. The encoded protein is CASSQELAGGIRLDEQFF.

CDR3 DNA: TGTGCTAGTGGCCTACGGGCTATGGATCAGCCCCAGCATTTT. It encodes CASGLRAMDQPQHF. This chain links TRBV12-5 with TRBJ1-5, with D uncertain. There are 14 residues in the CDR3. V was pared by 6 bases and J by 5 bases, with 14 bases between. Germline CDR1 is LGHNT and CDR2 is FRNRAP.

The rearrangement uses TRBV5-4 and TRBJ1-1; TRBD1 matches 7 bases. This CDR3 has 16 residues. V lost 0 bases, J lost 0 bases, and 5 bases stayed unmatched. Germline values: CDR1 SGHNT, CDR2 YYREEE (reference sequence). The CDR3 loop is CASSLVPGTVNTEAFF. In DNA, the CDR3 is TGTGCCAGCAGCTTGGTTCCCGGGACAGTGAACACTGAAGCTTTCTTT.

This clone is a singleton in its sample. The J gene is TRBJ1-1, the V gene TRBV5-1; D uncertain. V dropped 3 bases and J dropped 4 bases, with 10 bases sitting between them. CDR1 and CDR2 from the germline V gene are SGHRS and YFSETQ. The CDR3 length is 13 residues. The CDR3 DNA reads as TGCGCCAGCAGCTCAGACGGACTCACTGAAGCTTTCTTT. Translated: CASSSDGLTEAFF.

This clone was seen once. The chain joins TRBV5-5 to TRBJ2-3; D possibly corresponds to TRBD2 (6 bases). The CDR3 totals 11 residues. The germline gives CDR1 SGHKS, CDR2 YYEKEE (reference sequence). V lost 4 bases to trimming and J lost 12 bases, with 12 bases between them. The CDR3 DNA is TGTGCCAGCAGCCTGGGGGGATCACAGTATTTT. It translates to CASSLGGSQYF.

The genes are TRBV13 and TRBJ1-1; D possibly corresponds to TRBD1 (6 bases). The CDR3 contains 14 residues. Germline loops: CDR1 PRHDT, CDR2 FYEKMQ (reference sequence). With 3 bases removed from V and 5 bases from J, the gap between germline ends came to 13 bases. This chain's CDR3 is CASSFPGRGTEAFF. CDR3 sequence (DNA): TGTGCCAGCAGCTTTCCCGGGAGGGGGACTGAAGCTTTCTTT. Full variable domain (rest looked up from reference TRBV13 and TRBJ1-1): AAGVIQSPRHLIKEKRETATLKCYPIPRHDTVYWYQQGPGQDPQFLISFYEKMQSDKGSIPDRFSAQQFSDYHSELNMSSLELGDSALYFCASSFPGRGTEAFFGQGTRLTVV.

The gene calls are TRBV25-1 and TRBJ2-7; TRBD2 agrees at 9 bases. This CDR3 is 15 amino acids long. Trimming removed 4 bases from V and 1 base from J; junction bases left unmatched: 5. Germline lookup yields CDR1 MGHDK and CDR2 SYGVNS. CDR3 amino acids: CASSGGLAFSYEQYF. The CDR3 DNA is TGTGCCAGCAGTGGGGGACTAGCATTTTCCTACGAGCAGTACTTC.

The chain uses TRBV5-1 and TRBJ2-7, with 9 bases aligning to TRBD2. V was pared by 4 bases and J by 4 bases, with 12 bases of the junction left unmatched. The germline V gene encodes CDR1 SGHRS and CDR2 YFSETQ. This CDR3 contains 16 residues. CDR3 region: CASSLHRTSDTYEQYF. For the CDR3, the DNA is TGCGCCAGCAGCCTACATCGGACTAGCGATACGTACGAGCAGTACTTC.

This chain joins TRBV29-1 and TRBJ2-3, with 13 bases aligning to TRBD2. CDR1 and CDR2 (germline): SQVTM, ANQGSEA. J was trimmed by 1 base and V by 3 bases; bases with no gene match: 1. CDR3 length equals 15 residues. DNA of the CDR3: TGCAGCGTTGATGGGACTAGCGGGGGCACAGATACGCAGTATTTT. Translated: CSVDGTSGGTDTQYF.

The CDR3 nucleotides are TGTGCCAGCAGCCCGGCCGGGAGGGGGACCCAGTACTTC. This codes for CASSPAGRGTQYF. This chain links TRBV5-5 with TRBJ2-5; TRBD2 aligns across 8 bases. Germline assignment: CDR1 SGHKS and CDR2 YYEKEE (reference sequence). Losses at the gene ends were 4 bases for V and 7 bases for J; bases not matched to a gene: 6. The CDR3 is 13 residues long.

This rearrangement joins TRBV15 to TRBJ2-7, with D unresolved. CDR1 and CDR2 (germline): LNHNV, YYDKDF (reference sequence). Trimming pared 0 bases from V and 4 bases from J, leaving 13 bases between. This CDR3 spans 15 amino acids. This CDR3 reads CATSREGSPIYEQYF. CDR3 nucleotide sequence: TGTGCCACCAGCAGAGAGGGCAGTCCTATTTACGAGCAGTACTTC.

The J gene is TRBJ2-1, the V gene TRBV14, with TRBD1 matching over 7 bases. In germline, CDR1 is SGHDN, CDR2 FVKESK. The J segment lost 11 bases and the V segment lost 4 bases, leaving 8 bases of the junction unmatched. The CDR3 contains 13 residues. In nucleotides, the CDR3 is TGTGCCAGCAGCCTTTTACCGGGACAGCAGCAGTTCTTC. It encodes CASSLLPGQQQFF.

As regards this clone: At the DNA level, this CDR3 is encoded by other sequences in the same sample as well. The genes are TRBV30 and TRBJ2-1; D is possibly TRBD2 (5 bases). Trimming shortened V by 0 bases and J by 0 bases, and 6 bases separated the two germline ends. CDR1 and CDR2 from the germline V gene are GTSNPN and SVGIG (reference sequence). CDR3 size: 14 residues. CDR3 sequence (DNA): TGTGCCTGGAGTGTACTAGTCTCCTACAATGAGCAGTTCTTC. Its protein product is CAWSVLVSYNEQFF. Combining the CDR3 with reference TRBV30 and TRBJ2-1 gives the whole variable domain SQTIHQWPATLVQPVGSPLSLECTVEGTSNPNLYWYRQAAGRGLQLLFYSVGIGQISSEVPQNLSASRPQDRQFILSSKKLLLSDSGFYLCAWSVLVSYNEQFFGPGTRLTVL.

The chain has TRBV25-1 and TRBJ1-1; 7 bases are a match to TRBD1. CDR3 size: 14 residues. Germline CDR1 MGHDK, CDR2 SYGVNS. V shed 6 bases and J 3 bases; nucleotides not matched to a gene: 7. CDR3 region: CASRPLGQDTEAFF. The CDR3 DNA is TGTGCCAGCAGACCTCTTGGACAGGACACTGAAGCTTTCTTT.

The chain couples TRBV27 to TRBJ2-7; D not resolved. This CDR3 has 14 amino acids. V was shortened by 4 bases and J by 0 bases, with 10 bases between the two germline ends. CDR1 and CDR2 (germline): MNHEY, SMNVEV (reference sequence). The CDR3 DNA reads as TGTGCCAGCAGTTCATCATGGTCCTCCTACGAGCAGTACTTC. Protein: CASSSSWSSYEQYF.

The chain uses TRBV27 and TRBJ2-7, with 11 bases lining up with TRBD2. Germline CDR1 and CDR2: MNHEY and SMNVEV (reference sequence). J was trimmed by 2 bases and V by 5 bases; bases with no gene match: 14. This CDR3 has 18 residues. This CDR3 reads CASSLKRLAGSGTYEQYF. CDR3 nucleotide sequence: TGTGCCAGCAGTCTTAAGAGACTAGCGGGGTCGGGTACCTACGAGCAGTACTTC.

This clone was detected only once. The chain has TRBV27 and TRBJ2-7; possible D gene TRBD2, 6 bases. This CDR3 spans 15 amino acids. Germline CDR1 and CDR2: MNHEY and SMNVEV (reference sequence). V was shortened by 5 bases and J by 2 bases, with 16 bases between the two germline ends. The CDR3 nucleotides are TGTGCCAGCAGTCGCCCGGGGACTCCTCCCTACGAGCAGTACTTC. The encoded protein is CASSRPGTPPYEQYF.

V and J are TRBV7-2 and TRBJ2-1; TRBD2 aligns across 9 bases. The CDR3 contains 14 residues. Looked up from germline, CDR1 is SGHTA and CDR2 is FQGNSA. After removal of 6 bases from V and 5 bases from J, the junction contained 5 bases not matched to a gene. Written as DNA, the CDR3 is TGTGCCAGCAGGGTAGCGGGAGTGAACAATGAGCAGTTCTTC. Its protein is CASRVAGVNNEQFF.

Remarks on this clone: One end of the junction is discordant with germline, which a read error may explain. The chain employs TRBV11-2 and TRBJ2-7; possibly TRBD1 for D (6 bases). The CDR3 covers 11 residues. Germline V CDR1 and CDR2: SGHAT, FQNNGV. The CDR3 region has the DNA TGTGCCAGCAGCTTAGAACAGGGCCATGTTTTC. Amino acid sequence: CASSLEQGHVF.

V is TRBV14 and J is TRBJ1-3; D not certain. The CDR3 runs to 14 residues. Germline V gene lookup returns CDR1 SGHDN and CDR2 FVKESK. V shed 2 bases and J shed 4 bases, with 9 bases lying between them. The CDR3 sequence is CASSQRISGNTIYF. The CDR3 DNA follows: TGTGCCAGCAGCCAACGGATCTCGGGAAACACCATATATTTT.